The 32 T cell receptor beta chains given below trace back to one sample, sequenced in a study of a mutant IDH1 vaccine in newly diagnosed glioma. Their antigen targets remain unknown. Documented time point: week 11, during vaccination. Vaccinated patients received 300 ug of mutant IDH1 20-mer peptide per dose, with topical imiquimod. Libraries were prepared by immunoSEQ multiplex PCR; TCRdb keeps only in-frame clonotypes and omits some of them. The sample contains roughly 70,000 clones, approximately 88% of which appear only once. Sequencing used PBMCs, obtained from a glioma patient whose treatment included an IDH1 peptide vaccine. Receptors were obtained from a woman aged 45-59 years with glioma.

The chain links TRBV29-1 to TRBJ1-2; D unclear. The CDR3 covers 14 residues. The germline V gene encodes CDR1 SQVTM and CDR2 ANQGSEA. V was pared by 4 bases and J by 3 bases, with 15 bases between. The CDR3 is CSVGNSGGDYGYTF. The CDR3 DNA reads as TGCAGCGTTGGGAACAGCGGCGGGGACTATGGCTACACCTTC.

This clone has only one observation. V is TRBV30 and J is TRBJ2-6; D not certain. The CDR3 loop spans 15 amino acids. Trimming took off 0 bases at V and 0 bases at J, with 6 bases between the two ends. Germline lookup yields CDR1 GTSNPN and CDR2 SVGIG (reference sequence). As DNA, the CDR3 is TGTGCCTGGAGTGTAGGCTCCTCTGGGGCCAACGTCCTGACTTTC. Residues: CAWSVGSSGANVLTF.

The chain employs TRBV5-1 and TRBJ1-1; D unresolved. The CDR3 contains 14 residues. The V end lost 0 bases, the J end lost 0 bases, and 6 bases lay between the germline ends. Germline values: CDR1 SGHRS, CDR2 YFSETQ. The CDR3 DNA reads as TGCGCCAGCAGCTTGGAACACCTGAACACTGAAGCTTTCTTT. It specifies CASSLEHLNTEAFF.

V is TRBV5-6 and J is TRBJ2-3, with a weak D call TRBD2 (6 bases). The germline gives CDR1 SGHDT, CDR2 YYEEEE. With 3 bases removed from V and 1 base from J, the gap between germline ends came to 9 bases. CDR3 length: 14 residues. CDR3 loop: CASSWGLRTDTQYF. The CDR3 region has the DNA TGTGCCAGCAGCTGGGGACTTCGCACAGATACGCAGTATTTT.

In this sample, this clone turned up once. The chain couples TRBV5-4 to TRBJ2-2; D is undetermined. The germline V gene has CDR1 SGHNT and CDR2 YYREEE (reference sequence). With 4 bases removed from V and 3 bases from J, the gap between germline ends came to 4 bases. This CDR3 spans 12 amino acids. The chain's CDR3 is CASSLHTGELFF. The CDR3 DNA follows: TGTGCCAGCAGCCTACACACCGGGGAGCTGTTTTTT.

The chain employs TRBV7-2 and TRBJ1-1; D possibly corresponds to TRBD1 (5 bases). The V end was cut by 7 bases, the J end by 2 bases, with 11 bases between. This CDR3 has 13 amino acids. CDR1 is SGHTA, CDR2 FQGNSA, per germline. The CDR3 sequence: CASKTDRNTEAFF. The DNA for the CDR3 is TGTGCCAGCAAAACTGACAGAAACACTGAAGCTTTCTTT.

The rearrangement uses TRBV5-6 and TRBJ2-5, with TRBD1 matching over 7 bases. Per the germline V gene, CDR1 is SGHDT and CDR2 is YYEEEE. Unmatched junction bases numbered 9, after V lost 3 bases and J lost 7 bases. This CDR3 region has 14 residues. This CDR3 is CASSSPSYRGTQYF. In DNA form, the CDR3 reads TGTGCCAGCAGCTCACCGTCCTACAGGGGGACCCAGTACTTC.

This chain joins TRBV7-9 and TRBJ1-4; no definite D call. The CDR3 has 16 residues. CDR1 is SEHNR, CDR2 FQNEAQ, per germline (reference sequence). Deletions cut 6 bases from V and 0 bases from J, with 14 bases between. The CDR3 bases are TGTGCCAGCAGAAACTCTAACCGTGCAACTAATGAAAAACTGTTTTTT. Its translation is CASRNSNRATNEKLFF. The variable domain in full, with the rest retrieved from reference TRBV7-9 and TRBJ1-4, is DTGVSQNPRHKITKRGQNVTFRCDPISEHNRLYWYRQTLGQGPEFLTYFQNEAQLEKSRLLSDRFSAERPKGSFSTLEIQRTEQGDSAMYLCASRNSNRATNEKLFFGSGTQLSVL.

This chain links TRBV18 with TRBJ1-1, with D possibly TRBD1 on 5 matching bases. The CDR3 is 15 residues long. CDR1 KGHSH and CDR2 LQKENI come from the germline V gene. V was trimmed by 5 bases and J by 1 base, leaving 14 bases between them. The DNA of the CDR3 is TGTGCCAGCTCAAGAGGGCGGGACGGGAACACTGAAGCTTTCTTT. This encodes CASSRGRDGNTEAFF.

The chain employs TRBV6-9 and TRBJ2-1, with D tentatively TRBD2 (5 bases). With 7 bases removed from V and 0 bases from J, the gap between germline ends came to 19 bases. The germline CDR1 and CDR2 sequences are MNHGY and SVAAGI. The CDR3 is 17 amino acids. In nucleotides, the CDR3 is TGTGCCAGCATATTGGCCTTAATTGGGAGCTCCTACAATGAGCAGTTCTTC. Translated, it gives CASILALIGSSYNEQFF.

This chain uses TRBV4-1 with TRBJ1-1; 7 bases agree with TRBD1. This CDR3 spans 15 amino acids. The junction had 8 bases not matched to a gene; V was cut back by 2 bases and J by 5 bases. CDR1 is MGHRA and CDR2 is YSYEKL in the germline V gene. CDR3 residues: CASSQLTGSGTEAFF. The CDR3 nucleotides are TGCGCCAGCAGCCAACTGACAGGGAGTGGAACTGAAGCTTTCTTT.

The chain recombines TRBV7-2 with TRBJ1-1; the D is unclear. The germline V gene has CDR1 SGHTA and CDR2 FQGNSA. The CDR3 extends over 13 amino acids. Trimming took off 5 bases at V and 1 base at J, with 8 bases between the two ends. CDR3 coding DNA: TGTGCCAGCAGCCCGCGACAGAACACTGAAGCTTTCTTT. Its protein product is CASSPRQNTEAFF.

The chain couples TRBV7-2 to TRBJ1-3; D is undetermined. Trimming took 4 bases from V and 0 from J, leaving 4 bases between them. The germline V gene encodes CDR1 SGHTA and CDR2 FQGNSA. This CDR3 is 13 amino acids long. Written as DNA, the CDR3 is TGTGCCAGCAGCTCCATCTCTGGAAACACCATATATTTT. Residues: CASSSISGNTIYF. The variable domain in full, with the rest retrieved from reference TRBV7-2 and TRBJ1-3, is GAGVSQSPSNKVTEKGKDVELRCDPISGHTALYWYRQSLGQGLEFLIYFQGNSAPDKSGLPSDRFSAERTGGSVSTLTIQRTQQEDSAVYLCASSSISGNTIYFGEGSWLTVV.

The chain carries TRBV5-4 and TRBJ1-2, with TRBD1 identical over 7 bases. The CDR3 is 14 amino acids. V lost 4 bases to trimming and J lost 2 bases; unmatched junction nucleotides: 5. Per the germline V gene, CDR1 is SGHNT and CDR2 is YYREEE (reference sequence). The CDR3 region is CASSPGGGNYGYTF. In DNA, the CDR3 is TGTGCCAGCAGCCCAGGGGGAGGGAACTATGGCTACACCTTC.

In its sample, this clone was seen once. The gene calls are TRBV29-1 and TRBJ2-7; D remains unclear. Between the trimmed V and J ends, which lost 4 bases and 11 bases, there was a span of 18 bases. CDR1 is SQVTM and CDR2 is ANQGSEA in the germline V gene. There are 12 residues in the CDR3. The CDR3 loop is CSVVLGWGSKYF. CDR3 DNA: TGCAGCGTTGTTTTGGGTTGGGGATCGAAGTACTTC.

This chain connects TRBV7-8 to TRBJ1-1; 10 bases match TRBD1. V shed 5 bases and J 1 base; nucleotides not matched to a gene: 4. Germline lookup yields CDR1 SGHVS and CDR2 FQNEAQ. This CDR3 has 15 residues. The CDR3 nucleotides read TGTGCCAGCAGCCCTGGGACAGGGGAGAACACTGAAGCTTTCTTT. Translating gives CASSPGTGENTEAFF. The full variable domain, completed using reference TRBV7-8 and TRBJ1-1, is GAGVSQSPRYKVAKRGQDVALRCDPISGHVSLFWYQQALGQGPEFLTYFQNEAQLDKSGLPSDRFFAERPEGSVSTLKIQRTQQEDSAVYLCASSPGTGENTEAFFGQGTRLTVV.

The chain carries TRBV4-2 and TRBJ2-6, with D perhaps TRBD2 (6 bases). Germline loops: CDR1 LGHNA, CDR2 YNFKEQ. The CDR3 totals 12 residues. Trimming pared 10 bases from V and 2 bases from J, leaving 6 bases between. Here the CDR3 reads CATGAGANVLTF. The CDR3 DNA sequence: TGTGCCACGGGGGCTGGGGCCAACGTCCTGACTTTC.

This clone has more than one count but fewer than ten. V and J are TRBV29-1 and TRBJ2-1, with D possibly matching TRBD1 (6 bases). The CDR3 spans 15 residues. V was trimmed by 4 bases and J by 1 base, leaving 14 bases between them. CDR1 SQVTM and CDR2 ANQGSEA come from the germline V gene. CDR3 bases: TGCAGCGTTGGAAAGGGGGACGGGTCCTACAATGAGCAGTTCTTC. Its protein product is CSVGKGDGSYNEQFF.

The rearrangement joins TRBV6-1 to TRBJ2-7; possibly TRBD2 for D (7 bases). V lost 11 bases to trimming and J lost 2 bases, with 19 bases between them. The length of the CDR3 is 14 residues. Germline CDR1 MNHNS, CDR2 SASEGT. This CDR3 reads CAGGQMGGAYEQYF. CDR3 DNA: TGTGCCGGGGGACAAATGGGAGGGGCCTACGAGCAGTACTTC.

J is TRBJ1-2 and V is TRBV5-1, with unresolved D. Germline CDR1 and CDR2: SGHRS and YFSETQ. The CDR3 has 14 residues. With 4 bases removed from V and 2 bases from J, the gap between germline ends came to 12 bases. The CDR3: CASSLTVGNYGYTF. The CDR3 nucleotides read TGCGCCAGCAGCCTCACAGTAGGGAACTATGGCTACACCTTC.

The CDR3 DNA is TGTGCCAGCGCTAGCAGGGACTACGAGCAGTACTTC. It encodes CASASRDYEQYF. The rearrangement uses TRBV2 and TRBJ2-7; either TRBD1 or TRBD2 may fit D (5 bases each). This CDR3 spans 12 amino acids. Trimming removed 8 bases at V and 3 bases at J, with 11 bases between. Germline CDR1 and CDR2: SNHLY and FYNNEI.

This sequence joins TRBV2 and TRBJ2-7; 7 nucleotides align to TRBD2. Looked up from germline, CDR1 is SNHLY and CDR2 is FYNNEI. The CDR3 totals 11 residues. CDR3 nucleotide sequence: TGTGCTGGGGGGGGGACCTACGAGCAGTACTTC. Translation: CAGGGTYEQYF.

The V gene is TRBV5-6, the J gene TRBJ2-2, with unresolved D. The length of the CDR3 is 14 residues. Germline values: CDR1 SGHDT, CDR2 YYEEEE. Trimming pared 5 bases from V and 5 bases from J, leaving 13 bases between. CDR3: CASRLGTVTGELFF. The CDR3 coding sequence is TGTGCCAGCAGACTCGGAACCGTAACCGGGGAGCTGTTTTTT.

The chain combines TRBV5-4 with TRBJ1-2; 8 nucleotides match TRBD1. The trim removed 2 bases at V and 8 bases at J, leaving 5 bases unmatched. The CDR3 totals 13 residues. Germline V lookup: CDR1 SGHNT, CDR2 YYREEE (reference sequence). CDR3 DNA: TGTGCCAGCAGCTTACAGGGGGTGGAAGGCTACACCTTC. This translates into CASSLQGVEGYTF.

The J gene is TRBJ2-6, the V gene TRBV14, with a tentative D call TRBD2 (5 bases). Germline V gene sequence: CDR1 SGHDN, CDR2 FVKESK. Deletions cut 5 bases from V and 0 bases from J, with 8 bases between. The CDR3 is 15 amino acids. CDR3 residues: CASSYGGSGANVLTF. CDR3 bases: TGTGCCAGCAGCTACGGAGGCTCTGGGGCCAACGTCCTGACTTTC.

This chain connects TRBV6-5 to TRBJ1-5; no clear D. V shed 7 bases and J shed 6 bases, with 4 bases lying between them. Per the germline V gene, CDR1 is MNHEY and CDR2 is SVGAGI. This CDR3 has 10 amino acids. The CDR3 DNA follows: TGTGCCAGCAACAGTCAGCCCCAGCATTTT. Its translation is CASNSQPQHF.

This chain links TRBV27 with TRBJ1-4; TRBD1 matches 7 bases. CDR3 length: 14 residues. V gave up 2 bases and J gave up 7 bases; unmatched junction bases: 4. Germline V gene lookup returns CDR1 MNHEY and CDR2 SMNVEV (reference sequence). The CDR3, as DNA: TGTGCCAGCAGTTTAGGAACAGGGGCTGAAAAACTGTTTTTT. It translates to CASSLGTGAEKLFF.

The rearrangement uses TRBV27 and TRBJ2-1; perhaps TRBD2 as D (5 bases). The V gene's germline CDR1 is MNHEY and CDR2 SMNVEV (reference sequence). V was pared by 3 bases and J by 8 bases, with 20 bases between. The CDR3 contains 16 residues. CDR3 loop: CASSFLATMGSHEQFF. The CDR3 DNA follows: TGTGCCAGCAGTTTTCTAGCCACCATGGGGAGCCATGAGCAGTTCTTC.

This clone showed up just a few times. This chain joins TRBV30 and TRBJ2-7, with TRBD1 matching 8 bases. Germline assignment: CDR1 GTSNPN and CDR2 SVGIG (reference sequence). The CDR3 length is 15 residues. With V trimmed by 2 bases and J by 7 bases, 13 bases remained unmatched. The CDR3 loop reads CAWSHRDRTSGEQYF. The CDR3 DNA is TGTGCCTGGAGTCACCGGGACAGGACCTCTGGGGAGCAGTACTTC.

CDR3 sequence reads: CASSLSLRAETGPGELFF. The CDR3 DNA reads as TGTGCCAGCAGCCTGAGCCTCCGGGCTGAGACAGGGCCCGGGGAGCTGTTTTTT. The J gene is TRBJ2-2, the V gene TRBV9; 7 bases are a match to TRBD1. J lost 6 bases, V lost 4 bases, and 18 bases had no gene match. This CDR3 is 18 amino acids long. Per germline, CDR1 SGDLS and CDR2 YYNGEE.

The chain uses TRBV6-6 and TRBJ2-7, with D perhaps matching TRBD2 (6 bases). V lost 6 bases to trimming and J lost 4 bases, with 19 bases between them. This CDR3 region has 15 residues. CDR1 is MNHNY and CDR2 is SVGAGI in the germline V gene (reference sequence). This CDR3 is CASSLAEEIPYEQYF. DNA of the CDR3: TGTGCCAGCAGCTTAGCGGAGGAGATTCCTTACGAGCAGTACTTC.

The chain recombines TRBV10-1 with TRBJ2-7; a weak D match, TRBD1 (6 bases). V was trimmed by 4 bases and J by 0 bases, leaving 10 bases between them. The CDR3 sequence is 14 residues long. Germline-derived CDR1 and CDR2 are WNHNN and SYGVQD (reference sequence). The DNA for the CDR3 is TGCGCCAGCAGTGGTCAGGGGAGCTCCTACGAGCAGTACTTC. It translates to CASSGQGSSYEQYF.